This TCR beta chain was sequenced for a study of blood T cell repertoires in COVID-19. Turning to the study itself: There were acute and convalescent COVID-19 samples, and they came from the United States, Italy and Spain. From T cells, B-cell-depleted T cells, or PBMCs came the material, which was cDNA or gDNA.

How the authors handled the data: Nucleated cell number was recorded as an estimate derived from reference gene primer amplification. The method was immunoSEQ multiplex PCR; TCRdb's version includes in-frame clones alone and lacks a portion of them. V, J and clone size derive from that table, while D and trimming were established from the DNA sequence. Here the sample spans some 74,000 clones, nearly 80% being singletons. The length of the CDR3 is 14 residues. Germline CDR1 and CDR2: SGDLS and YYNGEE. The V and J ends lost 3 bases and 5 bases, in that order; junction bases with no gene match: 7. The source material was peripheral blood. The clonotype comes from a human donor in a cohort sampled during active COVID-19. The rearrangement joins TRBV9 to TRBJ2-5; 7 bases are shared with TRBD2. CDR3 loop: CASSARTSSETQYF. The CDR3 coding sequence is TGTGCCAGCAGCGCGCGGACTAGTTCGGAGACCCAGTACTTC. The variable domain in full, with the rest retrieved from reference TRBV9 and TRBJ2-5, is DSGVTQTPKHLITATGQRVTLRCSPRSGDLSVYWYQQSLDQGLQFLIQYYNGEERAKGNILERFSAQQFPDLHSELNLSSLELGDSALYFCASSARTSSETQYFGPGTRLLVL.